The text below deals with one T cell receptor (beta chain). Antigen specificity is unknown. With 6 bases removed from V and 5 bases from J, the gap between germline ends came to 14 bases. CDR1 KGHSH and CDR2 LQKENI come from the germline V gene. This CDR3 comprises 14 residues. Purity exceeding 95% was reached by all sorted populations. TCRB transcripts that were expressed got sequenced, as all of the isolated RNA had been reverse transcribed. The data were produced by immunoSEQ multiplex PCR, yet TCRdb's version contains in-frame clones alone and is incomplete. The sample includes 680,000 or so clones, 15% to 19% of them seen just once. The data derive from a study of beta chain features in type 1 diabetes. Study context: Across all samples, roughly 99 million sorted cells were examined. Overall study results and limits: Cells carrying high TCR expression could end up over-represented when cDNA is sequenced.

The specimen sequenced was naive CD4+ T cells from blood. This chain uses TRBV18 with TRBJ1-5, with a tentative D call TRBD1 (6 bases). This TCR was sampled from a man aged 18 to 29 in good health. CDR3 region: CASSPDRNYQPQHF. The CDR3 bases are TGTGCCAGCTCCCCAGACAGGAACTATCAGCCCCAGCATTTT. Combining the CDR3 with reference TRBV18 and TRBJ1-5 gives the whole variable domain NAGVMQNPRHLVRRRGQEARLRCSPMKGHSHVYWYRQLPEEGLKFMVYLQKENIIDESGMPKERFSAEFPKEGPSILRIQQVVRGDSAAYFCASSPDRNYQPQHFGDGTRLSIL.